This TCR beta chain was sequenced in a study of identical twins. CDR3 length equals 16 residues. Germline V CDR1 and CDR2: KGHDR, SFDVKD. This clonotype has more than one count but fewer than ten. Its antigen is as yet unknown. Germline is not matched at one junction end, which may reflect a read error. With template switching, a universal primer site was added, and the cDNA carried unique molecular identifiers. In TCRdb, the 5' RACE reads were re-called with MiXCR into one record per CDR3 protein. The table lists roughly 1.6 million distinct CDR3 sequences, around a third of them singletons. General study findings and limits: Models underestimated out-of-frame TCR alpha sharing in monozygotic twins. Weaker excess sharing between twins was seen in beta out-of-frame sequences. Conclusions were based on cross-sectional statistical analysis, without following the same donors.

Sequenced material: cord blood. The V call is TRBV24-1, the J call TRBJ1-5; D is undetermined. The TCR sequence derives from a newborn girl in good health. The CDR3 coding sequence is TGTGCCACCAGTGATTCGACCTCTTATAGCAATCAGCCCCGGCATTTT. Translation gives CATSDSTSYSNQPRHF.